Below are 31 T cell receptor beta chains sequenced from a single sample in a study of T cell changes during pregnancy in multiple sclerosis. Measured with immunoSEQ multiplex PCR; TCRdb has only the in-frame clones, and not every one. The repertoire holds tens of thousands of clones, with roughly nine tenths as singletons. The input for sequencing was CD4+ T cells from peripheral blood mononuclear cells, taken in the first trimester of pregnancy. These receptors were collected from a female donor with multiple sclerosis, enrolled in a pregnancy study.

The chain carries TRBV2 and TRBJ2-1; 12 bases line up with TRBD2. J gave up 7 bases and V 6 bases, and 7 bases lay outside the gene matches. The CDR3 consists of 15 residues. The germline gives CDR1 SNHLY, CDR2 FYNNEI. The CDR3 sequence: CASRLAGGGTNEQFF. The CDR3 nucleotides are TGTGCCAGCAGACTAGCGGGAGGTGGCACAAATGAGCAGTTCTTC.

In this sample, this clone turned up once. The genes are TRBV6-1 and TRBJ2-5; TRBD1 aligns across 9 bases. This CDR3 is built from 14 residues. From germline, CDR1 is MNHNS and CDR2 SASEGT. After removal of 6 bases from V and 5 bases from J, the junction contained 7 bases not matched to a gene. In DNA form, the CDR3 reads TGTGCCAGCAGATCACAGGGGGCAGGGGAGACCCAGTACTTC. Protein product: CASRSQGAGETQYF.

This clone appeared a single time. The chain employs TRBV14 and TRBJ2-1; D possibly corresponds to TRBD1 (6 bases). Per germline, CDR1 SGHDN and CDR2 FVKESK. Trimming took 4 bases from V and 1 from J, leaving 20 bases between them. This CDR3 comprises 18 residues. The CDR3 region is CASSRRWTDFFSYNEQFF. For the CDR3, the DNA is TGTGCCAGCAGCCGCCGGTGGACAGACTTCTTTTCCTACAATGAGCAGTTCTTC.

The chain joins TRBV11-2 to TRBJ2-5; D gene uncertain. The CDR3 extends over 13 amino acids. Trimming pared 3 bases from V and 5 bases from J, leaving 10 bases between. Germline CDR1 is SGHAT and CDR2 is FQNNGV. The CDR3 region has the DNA TGTGCCAGCAGCTTGACTCGATCCGAGACCCAGTACTTC. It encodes CASSLTRSETQYF.

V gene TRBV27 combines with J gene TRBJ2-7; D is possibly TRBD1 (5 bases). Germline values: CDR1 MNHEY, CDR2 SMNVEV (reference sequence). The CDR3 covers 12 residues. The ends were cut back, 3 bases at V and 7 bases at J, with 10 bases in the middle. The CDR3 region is CASSFKGIEQYF. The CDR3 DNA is TGTGCCAGCAGTTTTAAGGGGATAGAGCAGTACTTC.

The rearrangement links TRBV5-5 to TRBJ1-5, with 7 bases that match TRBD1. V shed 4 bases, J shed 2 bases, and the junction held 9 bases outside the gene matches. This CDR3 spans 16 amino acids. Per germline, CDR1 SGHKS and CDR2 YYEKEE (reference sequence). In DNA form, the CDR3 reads TGTGCCAGCAGCCCAGGGACAGCGGGCGGCAATCAGCCCCAGCATTTT. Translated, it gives CASSPGTAGGNQPQHF.

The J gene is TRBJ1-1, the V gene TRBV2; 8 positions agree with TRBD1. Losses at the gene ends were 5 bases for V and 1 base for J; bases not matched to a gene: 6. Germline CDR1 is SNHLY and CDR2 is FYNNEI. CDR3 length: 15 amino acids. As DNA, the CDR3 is TGTGCCAGCAGTTCAGACAGGGGACGGAACACTGAAGCTTTCTTT. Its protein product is CASSSDRGRNTEAFF.

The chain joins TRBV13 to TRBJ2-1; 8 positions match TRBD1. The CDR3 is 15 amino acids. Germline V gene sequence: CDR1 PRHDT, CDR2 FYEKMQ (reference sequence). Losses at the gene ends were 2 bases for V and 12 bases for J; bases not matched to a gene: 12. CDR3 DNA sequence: TGTGCCAGCAGCTTATCGGGGACAGGATTCGTGGGGCAGTTCTTC. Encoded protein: CASSLSGTGFVGQFF.

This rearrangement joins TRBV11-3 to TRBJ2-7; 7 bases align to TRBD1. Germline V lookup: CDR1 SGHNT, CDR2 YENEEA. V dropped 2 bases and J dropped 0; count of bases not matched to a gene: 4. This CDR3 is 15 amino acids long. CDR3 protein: CASSLRDSGSYEQYF. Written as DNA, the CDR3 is TGTGCCAGCAGCTTACGGGACAGCGGCTCCTACGAGCAGTACTTC.

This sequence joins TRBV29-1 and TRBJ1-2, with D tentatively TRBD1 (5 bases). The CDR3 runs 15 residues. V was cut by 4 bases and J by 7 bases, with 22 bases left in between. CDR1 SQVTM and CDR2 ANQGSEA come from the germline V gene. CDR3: CSVVRAAIGFGGYTF. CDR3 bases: TGCAGCGTTGTCAGGGCCGCGATAGGGTTCGGTGGCTACACCTTC.

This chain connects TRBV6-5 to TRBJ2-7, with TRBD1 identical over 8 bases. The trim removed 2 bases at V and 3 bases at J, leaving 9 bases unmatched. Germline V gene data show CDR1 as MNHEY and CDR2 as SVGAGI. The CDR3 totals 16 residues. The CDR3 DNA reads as TGTGCCAGCAGTTACATCGTTTTGACAGGGGTCTACGAGCAGTACTTC. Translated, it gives CASSYIVLTGVYEQYF.

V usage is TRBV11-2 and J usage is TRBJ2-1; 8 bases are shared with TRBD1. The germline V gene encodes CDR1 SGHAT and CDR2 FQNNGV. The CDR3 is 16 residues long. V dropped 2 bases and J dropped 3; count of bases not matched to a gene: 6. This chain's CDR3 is CASSLYGQGVYNEQFF. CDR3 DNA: TGTGCCAGCAGCTTATACGGACAGGGCGTCTACAATGAGCAGTTCTTC. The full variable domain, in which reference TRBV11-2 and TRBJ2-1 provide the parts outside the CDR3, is EAGVAQSPRYKIIEKRQSVAFWCNPISGHATLYWYQQILGQGPKLLIQFQNNGVVDDSQLPKDRFSAERLKGVDSTLKIQPAKLEDSAVYLCASSLYGQGVYNEQFFGPGTRLTVL.

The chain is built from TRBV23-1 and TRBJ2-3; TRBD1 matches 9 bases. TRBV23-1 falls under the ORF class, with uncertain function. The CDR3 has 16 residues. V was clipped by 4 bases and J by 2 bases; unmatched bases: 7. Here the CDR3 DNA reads TGCGCCAGCAGTCCCCCGGGACAGGGTCCCACAGATACGCAGTATTTT. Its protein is CASSPPGQGPTDTQYF.

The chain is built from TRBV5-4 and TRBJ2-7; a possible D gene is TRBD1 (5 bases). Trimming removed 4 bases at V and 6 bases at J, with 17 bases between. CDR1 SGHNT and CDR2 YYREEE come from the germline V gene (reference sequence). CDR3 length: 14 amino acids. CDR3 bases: TGTGCCAGCAGCCAGGACATGGCAGGCCCCGAGCAGTACTTC. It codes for CASSQDMAGPEQYF.

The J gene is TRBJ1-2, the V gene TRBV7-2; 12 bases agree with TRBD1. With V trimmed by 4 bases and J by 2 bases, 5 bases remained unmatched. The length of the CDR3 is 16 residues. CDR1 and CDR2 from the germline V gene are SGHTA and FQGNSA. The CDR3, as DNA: TGTGCCAGCAGCTCCCGAGGGACAGGGGGCAACTATGGCTACACCTTC. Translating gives CASSSRGTGGNYGYTF.

This CDR3 is CASSHPLAGGSYNEQFF. CDR3 DNA: TGTGCCAGCAGCCATCCACTAGCGGGAGGATCCTACAATGAGCAGTTCTTC. V usage is TRBV5-4 and J usage is TRBJ2-1; 12 nucleotides align to TRBD2. The germline V gene has CDR1 SGHNT and CDR2 YYREEE (reference sequence). J gave up 1 base and V 4 bases, and 6 bases lay outside the gene matches. The CDR3 totals 17 residues.

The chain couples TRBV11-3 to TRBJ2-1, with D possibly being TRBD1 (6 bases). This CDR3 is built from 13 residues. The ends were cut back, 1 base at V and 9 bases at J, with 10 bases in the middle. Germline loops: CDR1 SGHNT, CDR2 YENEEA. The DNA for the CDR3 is TGTGCCAGCAGCTTAGGGATAGGGGGTGAGCAGTTCTTC. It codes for CASSLGIGGEQFF. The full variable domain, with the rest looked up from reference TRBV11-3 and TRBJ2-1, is EAGVVQSPRYKIIEKKQPVAFWCNPISGHNTLYWYLQNLGQGPELLIRYENEEAVDDSQLPKDRFSAERLKGVDSTLKIQPAELGDSAVYLCASSLGIGGEQFFGPGTRLTVL.

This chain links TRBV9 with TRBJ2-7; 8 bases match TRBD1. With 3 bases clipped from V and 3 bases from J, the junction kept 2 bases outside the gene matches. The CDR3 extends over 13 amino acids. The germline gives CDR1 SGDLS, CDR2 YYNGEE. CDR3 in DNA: TGTGCCAGCAGCGGCGGACAGGGCTACGAGCAGTACTTC. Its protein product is CASSGGQGYEQYF.

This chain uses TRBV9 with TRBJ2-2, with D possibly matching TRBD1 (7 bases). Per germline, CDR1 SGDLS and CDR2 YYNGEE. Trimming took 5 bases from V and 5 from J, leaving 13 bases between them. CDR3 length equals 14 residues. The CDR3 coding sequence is TGTGCCAGCAGGGCAGGGGGGAAAACCGGGGAGCTGTTTTTT. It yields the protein CASRAGGKTGELFF.

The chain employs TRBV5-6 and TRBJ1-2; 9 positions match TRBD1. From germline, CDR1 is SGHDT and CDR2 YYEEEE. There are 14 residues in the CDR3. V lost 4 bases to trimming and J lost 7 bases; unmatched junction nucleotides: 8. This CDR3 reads CASSPPGQGSGYTF. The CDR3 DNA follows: TGTGCCAGCAGCCCACCGGGACAGGGTAGTGGCTACACCTTC.

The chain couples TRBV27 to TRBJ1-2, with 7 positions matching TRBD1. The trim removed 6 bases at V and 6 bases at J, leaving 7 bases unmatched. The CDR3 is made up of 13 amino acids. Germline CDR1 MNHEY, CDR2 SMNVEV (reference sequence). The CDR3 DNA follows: TGTGCCAGCAGACAGACAGGGTTCGATGGCTACACCTTC. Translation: CASRQTGFDGYTF.

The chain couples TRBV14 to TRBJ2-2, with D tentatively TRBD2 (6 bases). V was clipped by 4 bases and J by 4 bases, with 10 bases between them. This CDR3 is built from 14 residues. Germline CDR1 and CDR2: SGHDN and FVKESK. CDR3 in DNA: TGTGCCAGCAGCCGGGACTGGGGCACCGGGGAGCTGTTTTTT. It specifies CASSRDWGTGELFF.

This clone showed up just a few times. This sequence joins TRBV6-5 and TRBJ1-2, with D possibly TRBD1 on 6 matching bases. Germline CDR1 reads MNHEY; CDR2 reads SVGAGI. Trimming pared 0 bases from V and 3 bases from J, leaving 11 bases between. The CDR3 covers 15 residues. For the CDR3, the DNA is TGTGCCAGCAGTTACTCCCCCTCAGGGGACTATGGCTACACCTTC. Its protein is CASSYSPSGDYGYTF.

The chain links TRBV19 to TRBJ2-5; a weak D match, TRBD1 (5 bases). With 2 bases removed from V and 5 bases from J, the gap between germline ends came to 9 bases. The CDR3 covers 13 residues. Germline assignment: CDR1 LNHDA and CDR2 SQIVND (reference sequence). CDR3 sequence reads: CASSIRGLETQYF. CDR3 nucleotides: TGTGCCAGTAGTATAAGGGGTTTGGAGACCCAGTACTTC.

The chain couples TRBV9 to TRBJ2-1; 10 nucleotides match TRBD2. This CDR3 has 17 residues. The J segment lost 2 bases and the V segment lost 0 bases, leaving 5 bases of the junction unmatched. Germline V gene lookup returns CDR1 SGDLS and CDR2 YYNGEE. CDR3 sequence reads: CASSVVPSGRTYNEQFF. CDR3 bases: TGTGCCAGCAGCGTAGTTCCTAGCGGGAGAACCTACAATGAGCAGTTCTTC.

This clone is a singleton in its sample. The CDR3 loop reads CASQTREITEQYF. CDR3 bases: TGTGCCAGCCAGACGCGGGAGATTACCGAGCAGTACTTC. The chain joins TRBV6-1 to TRBJ2-7; 7 nucleotides agree with TRBD2. This CDR3 has 13 residues. CDR1 MNHNS and CDR2 SASEGT come from the germline V gene. V shed 8 bases and J 6 bases; nucleotides not matched to a gene: 10.

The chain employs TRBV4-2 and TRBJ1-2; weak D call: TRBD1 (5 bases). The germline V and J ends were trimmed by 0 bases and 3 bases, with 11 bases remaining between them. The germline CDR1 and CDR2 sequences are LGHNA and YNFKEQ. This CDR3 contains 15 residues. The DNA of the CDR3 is TGTGCCAGCAGCCAAGAAACAGGTCGGGACTATGGCTACACCTTC. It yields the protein CASSQETGRDYGYTF.

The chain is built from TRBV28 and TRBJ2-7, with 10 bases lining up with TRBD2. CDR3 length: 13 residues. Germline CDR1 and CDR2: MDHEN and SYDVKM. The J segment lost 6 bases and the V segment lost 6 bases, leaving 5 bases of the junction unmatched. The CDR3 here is CASREAGGVEQYF. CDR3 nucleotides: TGTGCCAGCAGGGAAGCGGGAGGGGTCGAGCAGTACTTC.

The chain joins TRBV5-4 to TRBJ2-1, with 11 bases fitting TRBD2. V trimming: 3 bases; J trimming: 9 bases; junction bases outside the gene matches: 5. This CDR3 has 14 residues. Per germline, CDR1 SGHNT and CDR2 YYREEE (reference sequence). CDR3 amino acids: CASSSELAGVEQFF. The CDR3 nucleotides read TGTGCCAGCAGCTCAGAACTAGCGGGAGTTGAGCAGTTCTTC. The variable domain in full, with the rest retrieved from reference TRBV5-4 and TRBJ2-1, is ETGVTQSPTHLIKTRGQQVTLRCSSQSGHNTVSWYQQALGQGPQFIFQYYREEENGRGNFPPRFSGLQFPNYSSELNVNALELDDSALYLCASSSELAGVEQFFGPGTRLTVL.

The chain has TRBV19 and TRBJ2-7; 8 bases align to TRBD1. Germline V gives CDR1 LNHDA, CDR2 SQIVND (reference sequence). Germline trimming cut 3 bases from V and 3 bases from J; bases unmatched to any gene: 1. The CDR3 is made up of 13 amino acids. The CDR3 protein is CASSMDRDYEQYF. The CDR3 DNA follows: TGTGCCAGTAGTATGGACAGGGACTACGAGCAGTACTTC.

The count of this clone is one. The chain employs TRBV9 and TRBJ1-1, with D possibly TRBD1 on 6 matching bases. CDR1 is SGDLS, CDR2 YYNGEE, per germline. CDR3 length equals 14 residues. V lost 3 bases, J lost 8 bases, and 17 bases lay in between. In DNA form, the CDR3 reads TGTGCCAGCAGCGGGGGGCGGGCGCCAAAGGAAGCTTTCTTT. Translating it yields CASSGGRAPKEAFF.